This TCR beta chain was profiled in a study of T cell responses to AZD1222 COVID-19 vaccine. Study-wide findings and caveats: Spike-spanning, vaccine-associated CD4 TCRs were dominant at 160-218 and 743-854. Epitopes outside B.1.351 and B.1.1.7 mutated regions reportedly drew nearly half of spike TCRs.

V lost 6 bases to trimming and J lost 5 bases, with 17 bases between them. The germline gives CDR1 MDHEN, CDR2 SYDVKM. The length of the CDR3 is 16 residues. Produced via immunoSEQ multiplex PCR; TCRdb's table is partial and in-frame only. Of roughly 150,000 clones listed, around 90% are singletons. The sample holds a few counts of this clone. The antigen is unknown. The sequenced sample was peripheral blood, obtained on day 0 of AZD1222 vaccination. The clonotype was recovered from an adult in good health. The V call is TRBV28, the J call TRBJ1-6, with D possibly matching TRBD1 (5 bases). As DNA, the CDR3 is TGTGCCAGCAGGCCGGACGGGACCACCAATAATTCACCCCTCCACTTT. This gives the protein CASRPDGTTNNSPLHF.